This entry lists 10 T cell receptor beta chains sequenced from one sample in a study of T-cell reconstitution after alpha-beta-depleted transplantation in children. Unique molecular identifiers were incorporated when the TCRbeta library was constructed. TCRdb reprocessed the PCR reads with MiXCR, giving one entry per CDR3 protein. The sample has around 450,000 distinct CDR3 sequences, 10% seen once; the top ten hold 2% to 2.5%. The sample in question was PBMCs, obtained before TCRalphabeta/CD19-depleted stem cell transplant. These receptors came from a child aged 2-15 years with inherited bone marrow failure, due to receive a stem cell transplant.

There are a few counts of this clonotype. The chain has TRBV20-1 and TRBJ2-5; perhaps TRBD1 as D (6 bases). The germline V gene encodes CDR1 DFQATT and CDR2 SNEGSKA (reference sequence). The CDR3 is 12 amino acids. Trimming removed 3 bases at V and 5 bases at J, with 10 bases between. CDR3 nucleotides: TGCAGTGCTAGTAGGGGGACGGAGACCCAGTACTTC. Its protein is CSASRGTETQYF.

J is TRBJ2-3 and V is TRBV20-1; 7 bases agree with TRBD2. This CDR3 is 12 amino acids long. CDR1 is DFQATT, CDR2 SNEGSKA, per germline (reference sequence). Losses at the gene ends were 4 bases for V and 7 bases for J; bases not matched to a gene: 5. This CDR3 reads CSATPGGNTQYF. The CDR3 DNA reads as TGCAGTGCTACCCCGGGGGGAAATACGCAGTATTTT.

The V call is TRBV3-1, the J call TRBJ2-1, with unresolved D. Germline V gene lookup returns CDR1 LGHDT and CDR2 YNNKEL (reference sequence). This CDR3 spans 15 amino acids. The V end lost 0 bases, the J end lost 2 bases, and 8 bases lay between the germline ends. The CDR3, as DNA: TGTGCCAGCAGCCAAGATGGCCCTGCCTACAATGAGCAGTTCTTC. Residues: CASSQDGPAYNEQFF.

This clonotype was detected ten times or more. This chain uses TRBV5-1 with TRBJ2-5; possibly TRBD2 for D (6 bases). The V and J ends lost 1 base and 5 bases respectively, with 15 bases between them. The CDR3 extends over 15 amino acids. Germline V gives CDR1 SGHRS, CDR2 YFSETQ. As DNA, the CDR3 is TGCGCCAGCAGCTTGCCGGGACTGCCTCAGGAGACCCAGTACTTC. It encodes CASSLPGLPQETQYF.

This clonotype came up many times. The chain recombines TRBV20-1 with TRBJ2-1, with D possibly matching TRBD2 (5 bases). The V and J ends lost 6 bases and 1 base respectively, with 13 bases between them. Germline-derived CDR1 and CDR2 are DFQATT and SNEGSKA (reference sequence). The CDR3 has 14 amino acids. Written as DNA, the CDR3 is TGCAGTGCCATAGGACTCGCTTCCTACAATGAGCAGTTCTTC. Translated: CSAIGLASYNEQFF.

This clonotype was counted a single time. The rearrangement joins TRBV28 to TRBJ2-4; the match to TRBD2 covers 12 bases. The V and J ends lost 6 bases and 8 bases, in that order; junction bases with no gene match: 11. The CDR3 covers 16 residues. The germline gives CDR1 MDHEN, CDR2 SYDVKM. The chain's CDR3 is CASSGASGRAWDIQYF. As DNA, the CDR3 is TGTGCCAGCAGCGGGGCTAGCGGGAGGGCCTGGGACATTCAGTACTTC. The full variable domain, its missing parts supplied by reference TRBV28 and TRBJ2-4, is DVKVTQSSRYLVKRTGEKVFLECVQDMDHENMFWYRQDPGLGLRLIYFSYDVKMKEKGDIPEGYSVSREKKERFSLILESASTNQTSMYLCASSGASGRAWDIQYFGAGTRLSVL.

This clonotype was observed at least ten times. As DNA, the CDR3 is TGTGCCACCAGTGATTCAGGGCCCTCTGGAAACACCATATATTTT. Amino acid sequence: CATSDSGPSGNTIYF. The chain employs TRBV24-1 and TRBJ1-3, with a possible D match to TRBD1 (5 bases). Germline values: CDR1 KGHDR, CDR2 SFDVKD. Between the trimmed V and J ends, which lost 2 bases and 0 bases, there was a span of 7 bases. The CDR3 has 15 residues.

This clonotype occurred many times. J is TRBJ1-1 and V is TRBV5-5; TRBD1 is a possible D gene (6 bases). CDR1 is SGHKS, CDR2 YYEKEE, per germline (reference sequence). V was trimmed by 2 bases and J by 10 bases, leaving 18 bases between them. The CDR3 length is 14 residues. The CDR3 DNA reads as TGTGCCAGCAGCTTTTCCGGGACAAGTAGTACAGCTTTCTTT. It encodes CASSFSGTSSTAFF.

This clonotype was picked up many times. The rearrangement joins TRBV12-3 or TRBV12-4 to TRBJ2-1; TRBD2 agrees at 9 bases. This CDR3 contains 11 residues. V gave up 6 bases and J gave up 15 bases; unmatched junction bases: 6. The CDR3, as DNA: TGTGCCAGCAGCCAGGGGACTAGCCTGTTCTTC. Translated: CASSQGTSLFF.

This clonotype was seen at least ten times. The chain combines TRBV5-6 with TRBJ2-7; a possible D gene is TRBD2 (5 bases). Germline lookup yields CDR1 SGHDT and CDR2 YYEEEE. This CDR3 has 14 amino acids. The V and J ends lost 4 bases and 0 bases respectively, with 11 bases between them. The CDR3 sequence: CASSQLGSSYEQYF. The CDR3 DNA sequence: TGTGCCAGCAGCCAGCTAGGGAGCTCCTACGAGCAGTACTTC.